The next 17 T cell receptor beta chains were all read from a single sample in a study of tumor and adjacent non-tumor tissue in lung cancer (dated by TCRdb to between 2018 and 2020). Library prep was done by multiplex PCR. Sequencing used an Illumina HiSeq 2500. Following protocols modified from ARM-PCR, the researchers constructed TCRbeta libraries through three rounds of nested PCR with primers (Table S4). The public reads were quality trimmed at Q25 with fastp and then assembled into clones with MiXCR by TCRdb, keeping productive beta chains. CDR3 protein sequences are deduplicated, and each keeps its most common genes and DNA. The sample table contains 110,000 or so distinct CDR3 sequences; only one count was recorded for about 63% of them. The ten largest clones take up roughly 19% of the sample. RNA was isolated from bulk, unsorted tissue, and RNA quality was assessed with a NanoDrop ND-1000 and an Agilent 2100. For the normal lung samples, distant non-tumor tissue was collected more than 3 cm away from the tumor edge.

The specimen sequenced was distant non-tumor lung tissue. These receptors all come from a man in his 60s with non-small cell lung cancer.

This clonotype was observed a few times. The junction departs from the called germline gene at one end, perhaps through a read error. The V and J genes are TRBV29-1 and TRBJ2-1; possibly TRBD1 for D (5 bases). The length of the CDR3 is 12 residues. The V gene's germline CDR1 is SQVTM and CDR2 ANQGSEA. The CDR3 DNA is TGCAGCGTTGTGACAGCCCACAATGAGCTGTTCTTC. It encodes CSVVTAHNELFF.

In this sample, this clonotype turned up many times. The CDR3 nucleotides read TGTGCCAGCAGTTACTCTGCCAGGGTCGGGAACTATGGCTACACCTTC. As protein: CASSYSARVGNYGYTF. The chain employs TRBV6-5 and TRBJ1-2; a possible D gene is TRBD1 (5 bases). This CDR3 spans 16 amino acids. Germline loops: CDR1 MNHEY, CDR2 SVGAGI. The V and J ends lost 0 bases and 2 bases respectively, with 13 bases between them.

This chain links TRBV20-1 with TRBJ2-1, with D perhaps TRBD1 (6 bases). Trimming cost V 3 bases and J 4 bases, with 10 bases left between them. This CDR3 spans 13 amino acids. Germline V lookup: CDR1 DFQATT, CDR2 SNEGSKA (reference sequence). The CDR3 sequence is CSASSGDYNEQFF. The CDR3 DNA reads TGCAGTGCTAGTTCAGGGGATTACAATGAGCAGTTCTTC.

Comments on this clonotype: One junction end does not reproduce the germline sequence, and a read error may be involved. The chain employs TRBV12-3 or TRBV12-4 and TRBJ1-1, with D possibly matching TRBD1 (5 bases). This CDR3 is 15 amino acids long. CDR3 in DNA: TGTGCCAGCTGTCGTAAACAAGGAGAGGACACTGAAGCTTACTTT. Translation gives CASCRKQGEDTEAYF.

For this clonotype: A read error may be the cause here, since a much bigger clone is one base away. This chain links TRBV5-6 with TRBJ2-5, with D possibly matching TRBD2 (5 bases). CDR3 size: 15 residues. The V end was cut by 0 bases, the J end by 5 bases, with 14 bases between. CDR1 and CDR2 (germline): SGHDT, YYEEEE. The CDR3 DNA reads as TGTGCCAGCAGCTTGGCCCGGGGAGCGATGGAGACCCAGTACTTC. Encoded protein: CASSLARGAMETQYF.

In regard to this clonotype: One end of the junction does not line up with germline, which may come from a read error. The chain has TRBV6-2 or TRBV6-3 and TRBJ2-2, with a tentative D call TRBD2 (6 bases). The V gene's germline CDR1 is MNHEY and CDR2 SVGEGT. The CDR3 covers 18 residues. The DNA for the CDR3 is TGTGCCAGCATCAAGCTGAGCGCGGGGTCGGCGAACAACGGGGAGCTGTTTTTT. The encoded protein is CASIKLSAGSANNGELFF.

This clonotype is a singleton in its sample. This chain connects TRBV29-1 to TRBJ2-1; tentatively, D is TRBD2 (6 bases). The germline V and J ends were trimmed by 1 base and 4 bases, with 23 bases remaining between them. The germline gives CDR1 SQVTM, CDR2 ANQGSEA. This CDR3 has 18 amino acids. The CDR3 DNA reads TGCAGCGTTGAAGGGAGTTTTAACGGAGGGGTTCTGTACAATGAGCAGTTCTTC. It encodes CSVEGSFNGGVLYNEQFF.

This clonotype was counted ten times or more. This rearrangement joins TRBV20-1 to TRBJ2-1; D gene ambiguous. Germline V CDR1 and CDR2: DFQATT, SNEGSKA (reference sequence). Trimming pared 0 bases from V and 0 bases from J, leaving 6 bases between. The length of the CDR3 is 14 residues. CDR3 in amino acids: CSARDLSSYNEQFF. DNA of the CDR3: TGCAGTGCTAGAGATCTTAGCTCCTACAATGAGCAGTTCTTC.

This clonotype was observed a single time. At one end the junction does not follow the germline gene, possibly because of a read error. V and J are TRBV20-1 and TRBJ2-1; TRBD2 agrees at 8 bases. Germline V CDR1 and CDR2: DFQATT, SNEGSKA (reference sequence). The CDR3 is 13 residues long. CDR3 loop: CNAPPPGGLEQFF. CDR3 nucleotide sequence: TGCAATGCTCCCCCCCCGGGGGGGCTCGAGCAGTTCTTC.

About this clonotype: One junction end disagrees with the germline gene, perhaps due to a read error. This rearrangement joins TRBV11-2 to TRBJ2-7, with D perhaps TRBD2 (5 bases). From germline, CDR1 is SGHAT and CDR2 FQNNGV. The CDR3 consists of 12 residues. The CDR3 region has the DNA TGTGCCAGCAACTTAGGACTGCAGGAGCCGTACTTC. It is translated as CASNLGLQEPYF.

As for this clonotype: Sequence at one end of the junction differs from germline and may be a read error. This chain's CDR3 is CASRMGYSEQFF. The CDR3 coding sequence is TGTGCCAGCAGAATGGGGTACAGTGAGCAATTTTTC. The chain employs TRBV12-3 or TRBV12-4 and TRBJ2-1; D not certain. This CDR3 region has 12 residues.

About this clonotype itself: An end of the junction differs from the germline gene, which may be a read error. V and J are TRBV6-1 and TRBJ2-7; D perhaps matches TRBD1 (6 bases). The CDR3 spans 14 residues. Looked up from germline, CDR1 is MNHNS and CDR2 is SASEGT. Written as DNA, the CDR3 is TGTGCCAGTACGCTACCCGGGACACCTTACGGGCAGTACTTC. Its protein is CASTLPGTPYGQYF.

This chain connects TRBV6-6 to TRBJ1-2; the D gene is possibly TRBD1 (6 bases). In germline, CDR1 is MNHNY, CDR2 SVGAGI (reference sequence). CDR3 size: 16 residues. V shed 9 bases and J shed 3 bases, with 23 bases lying between them. The CDR3, as DNA: TGTGCCAGGAGCCAATCCGGGACATGGATGGACTATGGCTACACCTTC. Protein product: CARSQSGTWMDYGYTF.

Remarks on this clonotype: Sequence at one end of the junction differs from germline and may be a read error. This chain uses TRBV29-1 with TRBJ2-1; 10 bases are shared with TRBD1. This CDR3 region has 14 residues. Germline CDR1 is SQVTM and CDR2 is ANQGSEA. The CDR3 region has the DNA TGTAGCGCTTTGGGGACAGGGGCCTACAGTGAGCAGTTCTTC. Protein product: CSALGTGAYSEQFF.

This clonotype was counted a few times. This may stem from a read error, because a much larger clone lies one nucleotide away. J is TRBJ2-5 and V is TRBV6-1; D may be TRBD1 or TRBD2 (5 bases each). The CDR3 length is 14 residues. Trimming took 6 bases from V and 4 from J, leaving 15 bases between them. Germline V gives CDR1 MNHNS, CDR2 SASEGT. DNA for the CDR3: TGTGCCAGCAGACCAGGAACGGGGCCAGAGACCCAGTACTTC. Its translation: CASRPGTGPETQYF.

The V and J genes are TRBV9 and TRBJ2-5, with D possibly being TRBD1 or TRBD2 (5 bases each). In germline, CDR1 is SGDLS, CDR2 YYNGEE. Trimming cost V 5 bases and J 4 bases, with 15 bases left between them. This CDR3 has 14 residues. This CDR3 reads CASSAGTQGETQYF. DNA of the CDR3: TGTGCCAGCAGTGCCGGGACCCAGGGAGAGACCCAGTACTTC.

This clonotype was seen only a few times. Written as DNA, the CDR3 is TGTGCCAGCAGTGAATTTTACCAAAATCAGCCCCAGCATTTT. Translated, it gives CASSEFYQNQPQHF. This rearrangement joins TRBV25-1 to TRBJ1-5; D uncertain. The CDR3 extends over 14 amino acids. Trimming cost V 1 base and J 4 bases, with 8 bases left between them. Germline CDR1 and CDR2: MGHDK and SYGVNS.